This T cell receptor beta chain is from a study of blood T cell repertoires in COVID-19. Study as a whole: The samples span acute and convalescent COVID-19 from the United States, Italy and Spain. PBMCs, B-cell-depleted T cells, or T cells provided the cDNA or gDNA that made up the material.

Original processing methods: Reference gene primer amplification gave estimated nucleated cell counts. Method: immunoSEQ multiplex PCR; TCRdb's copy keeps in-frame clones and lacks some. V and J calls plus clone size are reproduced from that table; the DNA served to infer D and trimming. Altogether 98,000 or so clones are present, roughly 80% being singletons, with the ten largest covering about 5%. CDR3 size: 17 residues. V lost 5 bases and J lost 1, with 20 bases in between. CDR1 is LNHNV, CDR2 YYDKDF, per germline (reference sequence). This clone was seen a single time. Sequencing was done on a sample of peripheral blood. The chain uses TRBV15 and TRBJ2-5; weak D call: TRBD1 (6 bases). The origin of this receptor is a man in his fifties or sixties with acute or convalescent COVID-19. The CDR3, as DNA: TGTGCCACCAGCCAGGGGCGAAGGGGCTACCTCCAAGAGACCCAGTACTTC. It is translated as CATSQGRRGYLQETQYF. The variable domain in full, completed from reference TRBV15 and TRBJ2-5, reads DAMVIQNPRYQVTQFGKPVTLSCSQTLNHNVMYWYQQKSSQAPKLLFHYYDKDFNNEADTPDNFQSRRPNTSFCFLDIRSPGLGDTAMYLCATSQGRRGYLQETQYFGPGTRLLVL.